Described below is a single T cell receptor beta chain sequence and its context. V was clipped by 4 bases and J by 8 bases, with 12 bases between them. Germline loops: CDR1 SGHDT, CDR2 YYEEEE. The CDR3 has 12 residues. These data originate in a study of Tregs in tolerant kidney transplant recipients. Profiling relied on immunoSEQ multiplex PCR, and the TCRdb table lists in-frame clones only, not all of them. The top ten hold approximately 4% of the sample, which has roughly 68,000 clones, around 83% seen once. CD4+CD25+CD127- Tregs, CD4+CD25- non-Tregs, CD4 and CD8 cells were sorted. The sequencing sample was made of CD4+ T cells from blood. The chain carries TRBV5-6 and TRBJ1-1; D perhaps matches TRBD1 (5 bases). The receptor's source is a human donor in good health. The CDR3 sequence is CASSRDEREAFF. CDR3 nucleotide sequence: TGTGCCAGCAGCCGGGACGAAAGAGAAGCTTTCTTT.